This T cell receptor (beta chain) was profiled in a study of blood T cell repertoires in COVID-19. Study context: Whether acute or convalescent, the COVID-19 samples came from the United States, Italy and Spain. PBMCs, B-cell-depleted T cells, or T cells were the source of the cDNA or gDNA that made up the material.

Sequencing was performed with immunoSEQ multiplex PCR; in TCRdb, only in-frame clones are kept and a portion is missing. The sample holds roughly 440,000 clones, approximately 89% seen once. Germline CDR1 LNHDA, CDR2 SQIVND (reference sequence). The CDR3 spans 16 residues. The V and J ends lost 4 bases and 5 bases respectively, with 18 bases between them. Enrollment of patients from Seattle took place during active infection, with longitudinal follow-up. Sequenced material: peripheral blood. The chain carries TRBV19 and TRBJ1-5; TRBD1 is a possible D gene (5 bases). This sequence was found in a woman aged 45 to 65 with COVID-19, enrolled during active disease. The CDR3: CASSTNRIAGDQPQHF. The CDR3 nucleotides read TGTGCCAGTAGTACGAACAGGATAGCAGGAGATCAGCCCCAGCATTTT.